This paragraph covers one T cell receptor (beta chain) sequence. Antigen unknown. This sample is part of a study of shared clonotypes between healthy human individuals. Study as a whole: A couple of female and a few male donors aged 18 to 49 were enrolled. Broader study findings: Memory subsets generally showed lower estimated richness than naive subsets. Clonotype sharing levels among donors were expected to vary with sequencing depth.

Looked up from germline, CDR1 is MGHDK and CDR2 is SYGVNS. Trimming removed 4 bases from V and 7 bases from J, with 11 bases in between. This CDR3 comprises 12 residues. Assay used: immunoSEQ multiplex PCR; TCRdb lists only in-frame clones, some missing. The table shows roughly 770,000 clones, with 90% to 97% occurring only once. Only CD45RO-negative cells positively selected for CCR7 counted as naive CD8 cells, so terminally differentiated effector memory CD45RA+ cells were excluded. Donors, without exception, were Caucasian adults residing in Nashville, Tennessee. V and J are TRBV25-1 and TRBJ2-7, with a possible D match to TRBD2 (5 bases). The TCR comes from a man aged 25-40 years in good health. Sequencing was performed on naive CD8+ T cells sorted from blood. In DNA, the CDR3 is TGTGCCAGCAGTGGAGGCGGGTTTGAGCAGTACTTC. It yields the protein CASSGGGFEQYF.